This TCR beta chain was observed in a study of immune cell composition in non-small cell lung cancer. Whole-study results and caveats: In adenocarcinoma, maximal tumour-associated clone frequency tracked TIL tumour reactivity. Clones >0.5% enriched in tumour were rarer in adenocarcinoma (around 33%) than squamous (approximately 80%).

A note on this clone: The antigen is not known.

The table came from immunoSEQ multiplex PCR; TCRdb's copy has only in-frame clones and leaves some out. Of 1,700 or so clones in the sample, about 78% were seen once. CDR3 length: 13 residues. The germline V and J ends were trimmed by 5 bases and 0 bases, with 5 bases remaining between them. The germline gives CDR1 SGHVS, CDR2 FNYEAQ. The chain joins TRBV7-6 to TRBJ1-5, with no clear D. The receptor comes from a human donor with non-small cell lung cancer. Source material: lung tumor tissue. Written as DNA, the CDR3 is TGTGCCAGCAGCATCAGTAGCAATCAGCCCCAGCATTTT. Amino acids: CASSISSNQPQHF.